These 23 T cell receptor beta chains were sequenced from one sample in a study of CD8+ T cells in alopecia areata. Sequencing relied on a cDNA template that was reverse transcribed from extracted RNA. TCRdb's copy holds only in-frame clones and misses some; the assay was immunoSEQ multiplex PCR. Found here are roughly 180,000 clones, 40% to 65% of them singletons; the top ten hold about 9.4%. Treatment noted: oral pan-JAK inhibitor, 5-10 mg twice daily. Sequenced material: CD8+ T cells sorted from blood, taken around week 54, from a patient treated with tofacitinib. These receptors were obtained from a human donor with alopecia areata.

The CDR3 DNA reads TGTGCCAGCAGAGCTGCCCGGGGAGTCATCTACGAGCAGTACTTC. Amino acid sequence: CASRAARGVIYEQYF. The J gene is TRBJ2-7, the V gene TRBV6-6, with D tentatively TRBD2 (5 bases). The germline CDR1 and CDR2 sequences are MNHNY and SVGAGI (reference sequence). The CDR3 spans 15 residues. V was shortened by 6 bases and J by 3 bases, with 18 bases between the two germline ends.

The rearrangement uses TRBV27 and TRBJ1-6; 8 bases are a match to TRBD1. The CDR3 runs 14 residues. The ends lost 7 bases at V and 8 bases at J; junction bases unmatched: 7. Germline assignment: CDR1 MNHEY and CDR2 SMNVEV (reference sequence). CDR3 nucleotide sequence: TGTGCCAGCACCTCAGGACAGGGACATTCACCCCTCCACTTT. Its protein is CASTSGQGHSPLHF.

This clone was observed once. V gene TRBV5-1 combines with J gene TRBJ2-3; TRBD2 agrees at 7 bases. Germline CDR1 reads SGHRS; CDR2 reads YFSETQ. V shed 0 bases and J 6 bases; nucleotides not matched to a gene: 4. CDR3 length: 14 amino acids. The CDR3, as DNA: TGCGCCAGCAGCTTGGGGACTAGAAGCGATACGCAGTATTTT. Amino acids: CASSLGTRSDTQYF.

The rearrangement uses TRBV12-5 and TRBJ2-5; D gene uncertain. CDR1 is LGHNT, CDR2 FRNRAP, per germline. The CDR3 runs 12 residues. V was clipped by 1 base and J by 5 bases, with 5 bases between them. CDR3 sequence (DNA): TGTGCTAGTGGTTTGGGGTGGGAGACCCAGTACTTC. Residues: CASGLGWETQYF.

Written as DNA, the CDR3 is TGTGCCAGCAGCTTGGCCAGAGGGACAGGGACCGGGGAGCTGTTTTTT. Translation: CASSLARGTGTGELFF. The chain recombines TRBV5-4 with TRBJ2-2, with 9 positions matching TRBD1. Per germline, CDR1 SGHNT and CDR2 YYREEE (reference sequence). Trimming took 0 bases from V and 5 from J; bases not matched to a gene: 5. The length of the CDR3 is 16 residues.

CDR3 amino acids: CASSPGFSYNEQFF. The CDR3 coding sequence is TGTGCCAGCAGCCCGGGATTCTCCTACAATGAGCAGTTCTTC. The rearrangement links TRBV7-6 to TRBJ2-1, with D perhaps TRBD2 (5 bases). The CDR3 has 14 amino acids. The V end was cut by 5 bases, the J end by 0 bases, with 8 bases between. Germline V gene lookup returns CDR1 SGHVS and CDR2 FNYEAQ.

The CDR3 DNA follows: TGTGCCAGCAGTATTGTACACAGCTCTGGGGCCAACGTCCTGACTTTC. This sequence encodes CASSIVHSSGANVLTF. This rearrangement joins TRBV27 to TRBJ2-6; D uncertain. Trimming took 5 bases from V and 0 from J, leaving 11 bases between them. CDR3 size: 16 residues. CDR1 and CDR2 (germline): MNHEY, SMNVEV (reference sequence).

The chain couples TRBV5-1 to TRBJ2-3; D is ambiguous. CDR1 and CDR2 from the germline V gene are SGHRS and YFSETQ. The length of the CDR3 is 14 residues. V shed 2 bases and J shed 1 base, with 8 bases lying between them. The CDR3 loop is CASSLYGGTDTQYF. The CDR3 DNA is TGCGCCAGCAGCTTATATGGGGGCACAGATACGCAGTATTTT.

This clone has just a few counts. V is TRBV27 and J is TRBJ2-7; 7 bases fit TRBD1. The CDR3 extends over 13 amino acids. J was trimmed by 5 bases and V by 6 bases; bases with no gene match: 7. The V gene's germline CDR1 is MNHEY and CDR2 SMNVEV (reference sequence). CDR3 sequence reads: CASSLDRYHEQYF. The CDR3 region has the DNA TGTGCCAGCAGCCTGGACAGGTACCACGAGCAGTACTTC.

This clone occurred a few times. The chain couples TRBV9 to TRBJ2-7; TRBD1 might be the D (6 bases). Germline CDR1 SGDLS, CDR2 YYNGEE. Trimming removed 3 bases from V and 5 bases from J, with 12 bases in between. The CDR3 is made up of 13 amino acids. The CDR3: CASSAQGTDEQYF. CDR3 DNA sequence: TGTGCCAGCAGCGCCCAGGGGACGGACGAGCAGTACTTC.

V is TRBV6-6 and J is TRBJ1-1; the D is unclear. The CDR3 is made up of 11 amino acids. Germline CDR1 reads MNHNY; CDR2 reads SVGAGI (reference sequence). V was clipped by 2 bases and J by 5 bases, with 3 bases between them. The CDR3 bases are TGTGCCAGCAGTTACCCAACTGAAGCTTTCTTT. This encodes CASSYPTEAFF.

This clone was recorded a few times. J is TRBJ2-1 and V is TRBV13; 8 bases agree with TRBD1. V lost 5 bases and J lost 4; bases outside the gene matches: 7. Germline V gene sequence: CDR1 PRHDT, CDR2 FYEKMQ (reference sequence). The CDR3 has 15 residues. In DNA, the CDR3 is TGTGCCAGCAGCACGACAGGGGTGGTTTACAATGAGCAGTTCTTC. Protein sequence: CASSTTGVVYNEQFF. The variable domain in full, with the rest retrieved from reference TRBV13 and TRBJ2-1, is AAGVIQSPRHLIKEKRETATLKCYPIPRHDTVYWYQQGPGQDPQFLISFYEKMQSDKGSIPDRFSAQQFSDYHSELNMSSLELGDSALYFCASSTTGVVYNEQFFGPGTRLTVL.

The rearrangement links TRBV7-9 to TRBJ2-1; 12 nucleotides agree with TRBD2. The junction had 12 bases not matched to a gene; V was cut back by 4 bases and J by 2 bases. The CDR3 extends over 19 amino acids. Germline V gene sequence: CDR1 SEHNR, CDR2 FQNEAQ (reference sequence). CDR3 coding DNA: TGTGCCAGCAGCTCTTTTGGGCTAGCGGGGGGGCCCGCCTACAATGAGCAGTTCTTC. This translates into CASSSFGLAGGPAYNEQFF.

This clone was seen only a few times. The rearrangement joins TRBV10-3 to TRBJ2-5, with D perhaps given as TRBD1 or TRBD2 (5 bases each). Germline-derived CDR1 and CDR2 are ENHRY and SYGVKD. V was pared by 4 bases and J by 5 bases, with 14 bases between. The CDR3 has 14 amino acids. In nucleotides, the CDR3 is TGTGCCATCAGTGCCGGGGCCTCTGGGGAGACCCAGTACTTC. It translates to CAISAGASGETQYF.

This sequence joins TRBV5-4 and TRBJ2-6; no clear D. CDR3 length equals 16 residues. Per germline, CDR1 SGHNT and CDR2 YYREEE (reference sequence). V was pared by 3 bases and J by 0 bases, with 10 bases between. The CDR3 region is CASSWGDNSGANVLTF. CDR3 coding DNA: TGTGCCAGCAGCTGGGGTGACAACTCTGGGGCCAACGTCCTGACTTTC.

Written as DNA, the CDR3 is TGTGCCATCAGCGGGCCCTTTGAAGCGGGGGGGCTACAAGAGACCCAGTACTTC. Its protein product is CAISGPFEAGGLQETQYF. The chain has TRBV10-3 and TRBJ2-5, with 10 bases lining up with TRBD2. Germline CDR1 and CDR2: ENHRY and SYGVKD. V shed 6 bases and J 2 bases; nucleotides not matched to a gene: 15. The CDR3 contains 18 residues.

V usage is TRBV27 and J usage is TRBJ2-3, with 7 positions matching TRBD2. V lost 6 bases, J lost 2 bases, and 8 bases stayed unmatched. Germline lookup yields CDR1 MNHEY and CDR2 SMNVEV (reference sequence). This CDR3 contains 15 residues. CDR3: CASSPGGLITDTQYF. In DNA form, the CDR3 reads TGTGCCAGCAGCCCGGGGGGACTGATCACAGATACGCAGTATTTT.

The chain's CDR3 is CASSLGNGGNQPQHF. The CDR3 DNA reads as TGTGCCAGCAGCTTGGGTAATGGGGGAAATCAGCCCCAGCATTTT. V usage is TRBV5-6 and J usage is TRBJ1-5, with D possibly matching TRBD1 (5 bases). Germline V gene lookup returns CDR1 SGHDT and CDR2 YYEEEE. The CDR3 length is 15 residues. Trimming pared 0 bases from V and 4 bases from J, leaving 11 bases between.

In its sample, this clone was seen a few times. V usage is TRBV5-1 and J usage is TRBJ2-3; D gene uncertain. Trimming took 0 bases from V and 2 from J, leaving 4 bases between them. CDR1 SGHRS and CDR2 YFSETQ come from the germline V gene. The CDR3 is 13 amino acids. This CDR3 reads CASSLVHTDTQYF. The CDR3 DNA sequence: TGCGCCAGCAGCTTGGTACACACAGATACGCAGTATTTT.

This clone was seen a handful of times. The CDR3 nucleotides are TGTGCCTGGAGTAAAAGAAGGCAGCCCCAGCATTTT. Translating it yields CAWSKRRQPQHF. The chain links TRBV30 to TRBJ1-5; D unclear. Germline assignment: CDR1 GTSNPN and CDR2 SVGIG (reference sequence). V dropped 2 bases and J dropped 7 bases, with 9 bases sitting between them. The length of the CDR3 is 12 residues.

This clone was found a few times. V gene TRBV7-9 combines with J gene TRBJ2-5; D gene uncertain. CDR1 and CDR2 from the germline V gene are SEHNR and FQNEAQ (reference sequence). Trimming shortened V by 6 bases and J by 0 bases, and 5 bases separated the two germline ends. CDR3 size: 12 residues. The CDR3 coding sequence is TGTGCCAGCAGATGGGACCAAGAGACCCAGTACTTC. It yields the protein CASRWDQETQYF.

The V and J genes are TRBV7-2 and TRBJ2-7, with a tentative D call TRBD2 (5 bases). CDR3 length: 13 amino acids. V was pared by 4 bases and J by 0 bases, with 7 bases between. Germline V gene lookup returns CDR1 SGHTA and CDR2 FQGNSA. CDR3 loop: CASSSGDSYEQYF. The DNA of the CDR3 is TGTGCCAGCAGCTCCGGGGACTCCTACGAGCAGTACTTC.

At least ten counts were recorded for this clone. The chain uses TRBV29-1 and TRBJ1-1; 11 bases map to TRBD1. This CDR3 has 14 residues. V shed 2 bases and J 6 bases; nucleotides not matched to a gene: 5. CDR1 is SQVTM and CDR2 is ANQGSEA in the germline V gene. CDR3 region: CSVERTGGKAEAFF. The CDR3 coding sequence is TGCAGCGTTGAACGGACAGGGGGCAAAGCTGAAGCTTTCTTT.